The 14 T cell receptor beta chains below all came from one sample that was sequenced in a study of cytomegalovirus exposure and HLA in healthy donors. The PCR made use of 60 Vbeta and 13 Jbeta primers. The assay was immunoSEQ multiplex PCR, and TCRdb's table has in-frame clones only and misses some. The sample holds 95,000 to 150,000 clones, 80% seen once. Sequencing input: PBMCs. The origin of the receptors is a female donor in good health and CMV-seronegative.

The genes are TRBV21-1 and TRBJ2-7; the table names TRBD2, a call not compared with the DNA. TRBV21-1 is given as a pseudogene. The CDR3 runs 16 residues. In nucleotides, the CDR3 is TGTGCCAGCAGCAAAGGGCAGCGGGAGGGCCCGGGCGAGCAGTACTTC. Protein product: CASSKGQREGPGEQYF.

This clone appeared a few times. This rearrangement joins TRBV9 to TRBJ2-1, with D possibly TRBD1 on 5 matching bases. CDR1 SGDLS and CDR2 YYNGEE come from the germline V gene. The CDR3 contains 17 residues. V was cut by 3 bases and J by 0 bases, with 16 bases left in between. CDR3 in amino acids: CASSATGDPHSYNEQFF. The CDR3 DNA reads as TGTGCCAGCAGCGCTACAGGCGACCCCCACTCCTACAATGAGCAGTTCTTC. The variable domain in full, with the rest retrieved from reference TRBV9 and TRBJ2-1, is DSGVTQTPKHLITATGQRVTLRCSPRSGDLSVYWYQQSLDQGLQFLIQYYNGEERAKGNILERFSAQQFPDLHSELNLSSLELGDSALYFCASSATGDPHSYNEQFFGPGTRLTVL.

The rearrangement joins TRBV7-8 to TRBJ1-4; 8 bases match TRBD1. V lost 3 bases to trimming and J lost 1 base; unmatched junction nucleotides: 1. In germline, CDR1 is SGHVS, CDR2 FQNEAQ. The CDR3 loop spans 15 amino acids. CDR3 in DNA: TGTGCCAGCAGCTTCACAGGGGGAACTAATGAAAAACTGTTTTTT. Translated: CASSFTGGTNEKLFF.

V usage is TRBV11-1 and J usage is TRBJ2-1; 11 nucleotides match TRBD2. The V gene's germline CDR1 is SGHAT and CDR2 FQDESV (reference sequence). The CDR3 has 15 residues. V trimming: 1 base; J trimming: 4 bases; junction bases outside the gene matches: 0. The CDR3 DNA is TGTGCCAGCAGCTTAGGACTAGCGGGGTACAATGAGCAGTTCTTC. This codes for CASSLGLAGYNEQFF.

The V and J genes are TRBV27 and TRBJ1-2; the D is unclear. CDR1 and CDR2 from the germline V gene are MNHEY and SMNVEV (reference sequence). The CDR3 runs 16 residues. V was shortened by 0 bases and J by 5 bases, with 16 bases between the two germline ends. CDR3 DNA sequence: TGTGCCAGCAGTTTATCCCCAGTGAGTGGGAGGTATGGCTACACCTTC. It encodes CASSLSPVSGRYGYTF.

The chain links TRBV4-1 to TRBJ2-7; 11 nucleotides align to TRBD2. In germline, CDR1 is MGHRA, CDR2 YSYEKL. V gave up 2 bases and J gave up 3 bases; unmatched junction bases: 3. The CDR3 is 15 residues long. The CDR3 DNA follows: TGCGCCAGCAGCCAAACTAGCGGGGGCGTCTACGAGCAGTACTTC. The encoded protein is CASSQTSGGVYEQYF.

V usage is TRBV5-1 and J usage is TRBJ1-1; no clear D gene. The V gene's germline CDR1 is SGHRS and CDR2 YFSETQ. Between the trimmed V and J ends, which lost 4 bases and 0 bases, there was a span of 13 bases. This CDR3 has 15 amino acids. The chain's CDR3 is CASSPVPAVNTEAFF. The CDR3 nucleotides are TGCGCCAGCAGCCCGGTCCCGGCGGTGAACACTGAAGCTTTCTTT.

This clone came up a few times. The chain couples TRBV4-1 to TRBJ2-5, with D maybe TRBD1 (5 bases). Germline CDR1 and CDR2: MGHRA and YSYEKL. V dropped 2 bases and J dropped 2 bases, with 18 bases sitting between them. This CDR3 is 17 amino acids long. Written as DNA, the CDR3 is TGCGCCAGCAGCCAAACCAATGGGGCCACATTACAAGAGACCCAGTACTTC. It translates to CASSQTNGATLQETQYF.

This clone was found once. This chain uses TRBV19 with TRBJ1-2, with 12 bases fitting TRBD1. The CDR3 length is 13 residues. Looked up from germline, CDR1 is LNHDA and CDR2 is SQIVND (reference sequence). The V segment lost 8 bases and the J segment 7 bases; nucleotides outside the gene matches: 5. CDR3 amino acids: CASAGTGGLGYTF. CDR3 sequence (DNA): TGTGCCAGTGCCGGGACAGGGGGCCTTGGCTACACCTTC.

The chain carries TRBV30 and TRBJ2-7; D is perhaps TRBD1 (5 bases). V was cut by 1 base and J by 7 bases, with 17 bases left in between. Per the germline V gene, CDR1 is GTSNPN and CDR2 is SVGIG (reference sequence). This CDR3 has 14 amino acids. CDR3 bases: TGTGCCTGGAGTGAGACAGTGGCCTTGGGAGAGCAGTACTTC. Amino acids: CAWSETVALGEQYF.

The chain joins TRBV5-1 to TRBJ2-5, with 8 bases aligning to TRBD2. V lost 4 bases, J lost 5 bases, and 7 bases stayed unmatched. The CDR3 runs to 14 residues. Germline CDR1 is SGHRS and CDR2 is YFSETQ. CDR3 coding DNA: TGCGCCAGCAGCACTCGGGGGGGTGGTGAGACCCAGTACTTC. Residues: CASSTRGGGETQYF.

The rearrangement links TRBV10-1 to TRBJ2-7, with D perhaps matching TRBD2 (5 bases). The CDR3 runs 14 residues. V lost 11 bases to trimming and J lost 3 bases, with 20 bases between them. Germline V gives CDR1 WNHNN, CDR2 SYGVQD (reference sequence). CDR3 coding DNA: TGCGCCCCCGCCCCACGGGGTAGACTCTACGAGCAGTACTTC. Protein product: CAPAPRGRLYEQYF.

This clone appeared a few times. The rearrangement joins TRBV6-4 to TRBJ2-3; 10 bases match TRBD1. With V trimmed by 6 bases and J by 4 bases, 4 bases remained unmatched. Per germline, CDR1 MRHNA and CDR2 SNTAGT. The CDR3 totals 14 residues. The CDR3: CASSRDRGSDTQYF. CDR3 nucleotides: TGTGCCAGCAGCCGGGACAGGGGATCAGATACGCAGTATTTT.

The rearrangement links TRBV29-1 to TRBJ1-5; no clear D. Trimming left V 4 bases short and J 4 bases short, with 8 bases between. The germline CDR1 and CDR2 sequences are SQVTM and ANQGSEA. This CDR3 contains 12 residues. Here the CDR3 reads CSVGAENQPQHF. The CDR3 DNA sequence: TGCAGCGTTGGGGCAGAGAATCAGCCCCAGCATTTT.